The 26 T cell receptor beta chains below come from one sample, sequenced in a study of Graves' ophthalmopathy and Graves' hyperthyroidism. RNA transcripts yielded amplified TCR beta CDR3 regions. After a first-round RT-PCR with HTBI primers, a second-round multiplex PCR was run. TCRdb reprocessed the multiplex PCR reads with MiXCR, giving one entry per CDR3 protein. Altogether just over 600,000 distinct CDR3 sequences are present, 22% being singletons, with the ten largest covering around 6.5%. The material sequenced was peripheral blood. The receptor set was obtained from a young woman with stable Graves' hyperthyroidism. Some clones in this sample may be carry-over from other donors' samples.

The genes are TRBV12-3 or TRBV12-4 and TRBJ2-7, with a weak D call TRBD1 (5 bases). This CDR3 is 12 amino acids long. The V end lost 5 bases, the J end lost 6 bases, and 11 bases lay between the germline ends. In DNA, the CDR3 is TGTGCCAGCAGTCTCGCAGGGTTCGAGCAGTACTTC. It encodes CASSLAGFEQYF.

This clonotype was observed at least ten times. This CDR3 is CAWSQDLVNTEAFF. CDR3 DNA: TGTGCCTGGAGCCAAGACCTGGTCAACACTGAAGCTTTCTTT. V gene TRBV30 combines with J gene TRBJ1-1, with no clear D. The CDR3 sequence is 14 residues long. Germline V gene lookup returns CDR1 GTSNPN and CDR2 SVGIG (reference sequence). V lost 3 bases, J lost 2 bases, and 13 bases lay in between.

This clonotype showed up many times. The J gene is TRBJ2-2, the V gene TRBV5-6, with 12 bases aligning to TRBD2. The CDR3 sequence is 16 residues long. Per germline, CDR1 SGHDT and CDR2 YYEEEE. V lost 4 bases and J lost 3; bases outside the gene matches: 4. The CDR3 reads CASSDPSGGDTGELFF. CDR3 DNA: TGTGCCAGCAGCGATCCTAGCGGGGGGGACACCGGGGAGCTGTTTTTT.

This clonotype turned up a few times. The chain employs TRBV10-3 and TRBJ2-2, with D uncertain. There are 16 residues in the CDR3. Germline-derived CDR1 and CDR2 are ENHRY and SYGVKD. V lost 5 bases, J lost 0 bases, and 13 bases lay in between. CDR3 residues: CAISSPHPPNTGELFF. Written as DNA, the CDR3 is TGTGCCATCAGTTCGCCGCACCCCCCGAACACCGGGGAGCTGTTTTTT.

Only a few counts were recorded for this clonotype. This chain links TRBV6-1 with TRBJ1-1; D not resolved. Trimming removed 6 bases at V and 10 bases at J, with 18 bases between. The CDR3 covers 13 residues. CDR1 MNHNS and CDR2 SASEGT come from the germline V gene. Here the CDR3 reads CASSPPAGIGAFF. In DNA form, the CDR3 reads TGTGCCAGCAGCCCTCCGGCGGGGATAGGAGCTTTCTTT.

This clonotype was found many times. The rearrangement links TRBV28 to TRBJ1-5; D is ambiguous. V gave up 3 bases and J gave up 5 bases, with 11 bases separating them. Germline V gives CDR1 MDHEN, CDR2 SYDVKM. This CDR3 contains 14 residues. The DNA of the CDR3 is TGTGCCAGCAGTTTGACAACCCCGCATCAGCCCCAGCATTTT. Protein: CASSLTTPHQPQHF.

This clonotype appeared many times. The CDR3 DNA is TGTGCCAGCAGCCCGGGACAGGGGATCAACGAGCAGTACTTC. This encodes CASSPGQGINEQYF. The chain carries TRBV7-9 and TRBJ2-7; TRBD1 agrees at 10 bases. The CDR3 extends over 14 amino acids. The germline gives CDR1 SEHNR, CDR2 FQNEAQ (reference sequence). Germline trimming cut 5 bases from V and 5 bases from J; bases unmatched to any gene: 6.

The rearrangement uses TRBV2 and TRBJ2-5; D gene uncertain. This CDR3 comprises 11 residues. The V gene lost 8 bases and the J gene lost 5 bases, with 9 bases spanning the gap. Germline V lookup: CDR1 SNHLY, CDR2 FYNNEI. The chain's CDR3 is CASCYVETQYF. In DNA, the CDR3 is TGTGCCAGCTGCTATGTGGAGACCCAGTACTTC. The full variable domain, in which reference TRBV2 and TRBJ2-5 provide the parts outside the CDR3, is EPEVTQTPSHQVTQMGQEVILRCVPISNHLYFYWYRQILGQKVEFLVSFYNNEISEKSEIFDDQFSVERPDGSNFTLKIRSTKLEDSAMYFCASCYVETQYFGPGTRLLVL.

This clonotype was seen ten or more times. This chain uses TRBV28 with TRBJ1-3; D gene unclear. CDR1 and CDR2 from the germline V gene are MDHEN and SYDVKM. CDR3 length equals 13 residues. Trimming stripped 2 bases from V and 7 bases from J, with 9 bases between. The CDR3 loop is CASSLTGRNTIYF. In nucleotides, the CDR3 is TGTGCCAGCAGTTTAACCGGTCGGAACACCATATATTTT.

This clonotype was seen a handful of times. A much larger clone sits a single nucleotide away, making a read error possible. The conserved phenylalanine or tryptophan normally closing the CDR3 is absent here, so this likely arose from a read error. The CDR3 region is CASNPRASGELFL. In nucleotides, the CDR3 is TGTGCCAGCAATCCAAGGGCGTCCGGGGAGCTGTTTTTG. The V and J genes are TRBV12-3 or TRBV12-4 and TRBJ2-2; D not certain. The germline V and J ends were trimmed by 7 bases and 6 bases, with 12 bases remaining between them. CDR3 length equals 13 residues.

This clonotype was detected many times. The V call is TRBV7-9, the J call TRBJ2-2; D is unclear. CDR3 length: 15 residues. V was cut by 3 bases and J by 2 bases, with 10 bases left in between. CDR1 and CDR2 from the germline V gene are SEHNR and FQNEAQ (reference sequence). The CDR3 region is CASSLVRTNTGELFF. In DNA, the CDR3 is TGTGCCAGCAGCTTGGTCAGAACCAACACCGGGGAGCTGTTTTTT.

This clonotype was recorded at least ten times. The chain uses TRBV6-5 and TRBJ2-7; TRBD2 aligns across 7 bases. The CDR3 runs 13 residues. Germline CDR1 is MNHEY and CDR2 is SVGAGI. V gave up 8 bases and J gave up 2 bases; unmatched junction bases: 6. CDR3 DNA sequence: TGTGCCAGCGAGCTAGCGGACCCCTACGAGCAGTACTTC. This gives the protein CASELADPYEQYF.

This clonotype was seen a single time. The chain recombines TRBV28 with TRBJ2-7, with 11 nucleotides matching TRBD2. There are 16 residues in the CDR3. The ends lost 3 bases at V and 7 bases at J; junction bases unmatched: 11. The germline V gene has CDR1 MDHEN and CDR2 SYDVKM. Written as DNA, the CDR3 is TGTGCCAGCAGTTTTTCCGGGACTAGCGGACCCCTAGAGCAGTACTTC. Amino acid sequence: CASSFSGTSGPLEQYF.

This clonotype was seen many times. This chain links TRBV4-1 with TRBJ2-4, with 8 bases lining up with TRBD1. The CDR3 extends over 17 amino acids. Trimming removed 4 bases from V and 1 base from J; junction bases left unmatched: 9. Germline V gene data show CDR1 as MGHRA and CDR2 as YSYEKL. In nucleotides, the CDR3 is TGCGCCAGCAGCCGGCAACTGACAGGGGCGGCCAAAAACATTCAGTACTTC. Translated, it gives CASSRQLTGAAKNIQYF.

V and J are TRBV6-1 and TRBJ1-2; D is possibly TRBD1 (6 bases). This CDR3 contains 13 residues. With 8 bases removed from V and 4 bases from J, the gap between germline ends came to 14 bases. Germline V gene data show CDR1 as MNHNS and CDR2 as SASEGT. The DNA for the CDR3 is TGTGCCAGCGGGGACAATGGTATCTATGGCTACACCTTC. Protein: CASGDNGIYGYTF.

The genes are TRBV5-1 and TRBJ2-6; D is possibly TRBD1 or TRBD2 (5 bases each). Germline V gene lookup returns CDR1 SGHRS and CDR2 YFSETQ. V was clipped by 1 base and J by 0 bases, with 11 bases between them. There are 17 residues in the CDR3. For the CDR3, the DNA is TGCGCCAGCAGCTTGTGGGGGTACGGCTCTGGGGCCAACGTCCTGACTTTC. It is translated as CASSLWGYGSGANVLTF.

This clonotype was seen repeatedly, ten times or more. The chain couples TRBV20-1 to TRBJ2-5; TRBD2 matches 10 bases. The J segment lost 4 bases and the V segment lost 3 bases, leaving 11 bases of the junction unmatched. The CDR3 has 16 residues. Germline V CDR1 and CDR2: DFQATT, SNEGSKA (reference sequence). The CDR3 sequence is CSASLAGVGRGETQYF. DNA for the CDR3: TGCAGTGCTAGTCTAGCGGGAGTAGGTCGGGGAGAGACCCAGTACTTC.

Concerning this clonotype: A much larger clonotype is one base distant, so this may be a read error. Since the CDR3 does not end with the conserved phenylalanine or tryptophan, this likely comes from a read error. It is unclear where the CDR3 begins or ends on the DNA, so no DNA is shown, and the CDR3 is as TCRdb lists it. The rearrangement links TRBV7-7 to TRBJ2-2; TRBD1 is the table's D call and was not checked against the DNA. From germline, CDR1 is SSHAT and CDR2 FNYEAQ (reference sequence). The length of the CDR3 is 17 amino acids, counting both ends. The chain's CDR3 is CASSPTEGTDYTEELFV.

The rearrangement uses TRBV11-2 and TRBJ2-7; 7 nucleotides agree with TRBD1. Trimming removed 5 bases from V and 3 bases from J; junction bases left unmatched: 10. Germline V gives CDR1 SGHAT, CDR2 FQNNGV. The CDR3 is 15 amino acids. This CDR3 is CASSPRQGTLYEQYF. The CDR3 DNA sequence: TGTGCCAGCAGCCCACGACAGGGAACACTCTACGAGCAGTACTTC.

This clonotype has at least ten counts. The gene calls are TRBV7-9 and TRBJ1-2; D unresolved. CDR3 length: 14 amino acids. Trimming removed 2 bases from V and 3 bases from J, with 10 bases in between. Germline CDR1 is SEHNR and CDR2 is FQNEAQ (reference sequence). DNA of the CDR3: TGTGCCAGCAGCTTAACCTGGGCGGACTATGGCTACACCTTC. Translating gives CASSLTWADYGYTF.

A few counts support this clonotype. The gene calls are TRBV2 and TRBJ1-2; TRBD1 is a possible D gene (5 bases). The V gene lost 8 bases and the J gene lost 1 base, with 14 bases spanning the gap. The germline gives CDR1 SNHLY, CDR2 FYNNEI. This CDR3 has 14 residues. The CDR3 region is CASQGPLINYGYTF. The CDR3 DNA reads TGTGCCAGCCAGGGCCCCTTAATTAACTATGGCTACACCTTC.

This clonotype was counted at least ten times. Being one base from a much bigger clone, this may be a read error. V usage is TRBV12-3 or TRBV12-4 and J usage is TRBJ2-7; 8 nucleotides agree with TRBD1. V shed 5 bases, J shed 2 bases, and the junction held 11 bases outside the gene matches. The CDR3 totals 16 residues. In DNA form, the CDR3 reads TGTGCCAGCAGTGCCGGACAGGGCCCGATTCCCTACGAGCAGTACTTC. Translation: CASSAGQGPIPYEQYF.

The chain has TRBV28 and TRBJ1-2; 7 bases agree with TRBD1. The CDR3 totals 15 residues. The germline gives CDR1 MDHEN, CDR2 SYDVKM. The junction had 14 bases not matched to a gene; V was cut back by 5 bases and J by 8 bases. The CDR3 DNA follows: TGTGCCAGCAGTGCCCCGGGACAGCCAGCATTGGGCTACACCTTC. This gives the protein CASSAPGQPALGYTF.

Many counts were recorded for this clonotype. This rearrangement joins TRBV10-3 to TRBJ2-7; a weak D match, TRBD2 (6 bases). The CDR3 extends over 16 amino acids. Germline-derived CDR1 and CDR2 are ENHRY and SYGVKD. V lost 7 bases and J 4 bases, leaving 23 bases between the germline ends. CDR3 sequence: CAITSERENPPYEQYF. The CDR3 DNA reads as TGTGCCATCACATCGGAACGGGAGAACCCCCCGTACGAGCAGTACTTC.

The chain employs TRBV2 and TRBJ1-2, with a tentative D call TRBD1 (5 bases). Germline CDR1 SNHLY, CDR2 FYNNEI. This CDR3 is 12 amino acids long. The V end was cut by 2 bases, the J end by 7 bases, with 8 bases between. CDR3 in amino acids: CASSERDAGYTF. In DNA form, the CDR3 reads TGTGCCAGCAGTGAACGGGACGCTGGCTACACCTTC.

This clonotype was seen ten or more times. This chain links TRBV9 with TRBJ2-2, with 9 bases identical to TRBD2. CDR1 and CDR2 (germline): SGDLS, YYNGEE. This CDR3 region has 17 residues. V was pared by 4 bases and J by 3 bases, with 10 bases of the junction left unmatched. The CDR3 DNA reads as TGTGCCAGCAGCCGGTCTAGCGGGGTGAGGGACACCGGGGAGCTGTTTTTT. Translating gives CASSRSSGVRDTGELFF.